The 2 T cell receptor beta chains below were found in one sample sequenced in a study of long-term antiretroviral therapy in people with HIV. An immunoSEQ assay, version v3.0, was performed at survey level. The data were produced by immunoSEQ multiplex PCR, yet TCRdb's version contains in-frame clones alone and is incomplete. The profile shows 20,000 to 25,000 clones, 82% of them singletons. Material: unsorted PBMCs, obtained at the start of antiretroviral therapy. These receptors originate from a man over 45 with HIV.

CDR3 sequence (DNA): TGTGCCAGCAGCGCGTTGTGGGGGCCTGGGGCCAACGTCCTGACTTTC. The encoded protein is CASSALWGPGANVLTF. The V call is TRBV27, the J call TRBJ2-6; a possible D gene is TRBD1 (6 bases). The V end was cut by 6 bases, the J end by 2 bases, with 14 bases between. The CDR3 covers 16 residues. Germline CDR1 MNHEY, CDR2 SMNVEV (reference sequence). The full variable domain, rest sourced from reference TRBV27 and TRBJ2-6, is EAQVTQNPRYLITVTGKKLTVTCSQNMNHEYMSWYRQDPGLGLRQIYYSMNVEVTDKGDVPEGYKVSRKEKRNFPLILESPSPNQTSLYFCASSALWGPGANVLTFGAGSRLTVL.

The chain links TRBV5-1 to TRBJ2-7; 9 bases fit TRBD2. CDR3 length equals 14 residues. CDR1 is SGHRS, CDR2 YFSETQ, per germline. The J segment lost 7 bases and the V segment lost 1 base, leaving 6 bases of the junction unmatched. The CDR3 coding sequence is TGCGCCAGCAGCTTGTCCACGACTAGCGGTGAGCAGTACTTC. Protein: CASSLSTTSGEQYF.